This is a list of T cell receptor beta chains from one sample in a study of shared clonotypes between healthy human individuals. Using immunoSEQ multiplex PCR, the repertoire was profiled, and TCRdb retains in-frame clones only, with some absent. This table has approximately 1,500,000 clones, 95% to 99% appearing once. The sequenced material came from naive CD4+ T cells sorted from blood. These receptors were obtained from a man in his thirties or forties in good health. Each CDR3 is given with its conserved first and last residue. Each record gives: V gene, J gene, CDR3 protein.

TRBV11-2,TRBJ2-6,CASRTSSGRYPGGANVLTF
TRBV28,TRBJ2-7,CASSSPGYEQYF
TRBV6-5,TRBJ1-4,CASSYWPTDEKLFF
TRBV7-6,TRBJ2-7,CASGISGSSYEQYF
TRBV4-3,TRBJ1-3,CASSVDRGSGNTIYF
TRBV4-1,TRBJ2-3,CASSQVPRGRDTQYF
TRBV5-5,TRBJ2-3,CASSFVSGGPTDTQYF
TRBV9,TRBJ2-1,CASSVEGDSYNEQFF
TRBV2,TRBJ2-7,CASSADRQTYEQYF
TRBV9,TRBJ2-5,CASSVGLGLGETQYF
TRBV9,TRBJ1-1,CASSLHGGPEAFF
TRBV4-1,TRBJ2-7,CASSQAQGGEQYF
TRBV29-1,TRBJ2-7,CSVGGQSYEQYF
TRBV29-1,TRBJ2-7,CSVGQEFYEQYF
TRBV28,TRBJ2-1,CASRYDPFYNEQFF
TRBV9,TRBJ2-1,CASRPPGDSYNEQFF
TRBV5-6,TRBJ2-7,CASSLEGTGPSLSYEQYF
TRBV27,TRBJ2-7,CASSRLTSGPYEQYF
TRBV25-1,TRBJ2-1,CASSTTGTLSQFF
TRBV19,TRBJ2-3,CASTPRPGHPTDTQYF
TRBV27,TRBJ2-5,CASSFGGAGLGTQYF
TRBV6-5,TRBJ1-2,CASRYRGVGYGYTF
TRBV14,TRBJ2-3,CASSRTSGGTDTQYF
TRBV6-6,TRBJ2-1,CASSKDRFYNEQFF
TRBV20-1,TRBJ2-1,CSAIQWDSELF
TRBV27,TRBJ1-1,CASKRGTGSTEAFF
TRBV5-4,TRBJ1-1,CASSLQGQGITEAFF
TRBV5-1,TRBJ2-3,CASSLTADTQYF
TRBV19,TRBJ2-7,CASSIRLAFSYEQYF
TRBV6-6,TRBJ2-7,CASSYSRQAGEQYF
TRBV19,TRBJ2-7,CASSMGRPKKLYEQYF
TRBV11-2,TRBJ2-7,CASGGLATYEQYF
TRBV2,TRBJ2-3,CASSPPKGHGSSGTDTQYF
TRBV28,TRBJ2-5,CASSSAMTSGRGTQYF
TRBV18,TRBJ2-5,CASSPDRVRETQYF
TRBV20-1,TRBJ2-7,CSALGREQYF
TRBV5-4,TRBJ1-2,CASSLPGRGGVSYGYTF
TRBV5-1,TRBJ2-1,CASSISVGDRNEQFF
TRBV28,TRBJ2-7,CASTLEGRASEEQYF
TRBV6-1,TRBJ1-2,CASSDWADYGYTF
TRBV28,TRBJ1-5,CASSSGGTQPQHF
TRBV13,TRBJ1-1,CASSTQVNTEAFF
TRBV5-8,TRBJ2-7,CASSSSGSGKGASYEQYF
TRBV29-1,TRBJ1-2,CSVGYNTGINGYTF
TRBV23-1,TRBJ2-7,CASRLNANGGVEQYF
TRBV13,TRBJ1-1,CASSFKAGIGNTEAFF